The subject of this entry is one T cell receptor beta chain. Its cognate antigen is unknown. The CDR3 consists of 12 residues. V lost 6 bases and J lost 4, with 9 bases in between. Here immunoSEQ multiplex PCR was the method, and the copy in TCRdb shows in-frame clones only, minus some. Here the sample spans tens of thousands of clones, approximately 86% being singletons. The sample belongs to a study of T cell responses to AZD1222 COVID-19 vaccine. Study context: Second-dose groups at about 4 or about 12 weeks were pooled.

General study results and limits: Clonal diversity was possibly underestimated, and white British individuals and females predominated among donors. All repertoire sampling was performed exclusively after the peak T cell response. A rise in Spike-specific TCR breadth and depth followed two AZD1222 doses.

The rearrangement joins TRBV12-3 or TRBV12-4 to TRBJ1-1; D is perhaps TRBD1 (5 bases). Source: peripheral blood, taken on day 0 of AZD1222 vaccination. The receptor was derived from an adult in good health. The CDR3 coding sequence is TGTGCCAGCAGGCGTGGGGGCACTGAAGCTTTCTTT. Its protein is CASRRGGTEAFF.